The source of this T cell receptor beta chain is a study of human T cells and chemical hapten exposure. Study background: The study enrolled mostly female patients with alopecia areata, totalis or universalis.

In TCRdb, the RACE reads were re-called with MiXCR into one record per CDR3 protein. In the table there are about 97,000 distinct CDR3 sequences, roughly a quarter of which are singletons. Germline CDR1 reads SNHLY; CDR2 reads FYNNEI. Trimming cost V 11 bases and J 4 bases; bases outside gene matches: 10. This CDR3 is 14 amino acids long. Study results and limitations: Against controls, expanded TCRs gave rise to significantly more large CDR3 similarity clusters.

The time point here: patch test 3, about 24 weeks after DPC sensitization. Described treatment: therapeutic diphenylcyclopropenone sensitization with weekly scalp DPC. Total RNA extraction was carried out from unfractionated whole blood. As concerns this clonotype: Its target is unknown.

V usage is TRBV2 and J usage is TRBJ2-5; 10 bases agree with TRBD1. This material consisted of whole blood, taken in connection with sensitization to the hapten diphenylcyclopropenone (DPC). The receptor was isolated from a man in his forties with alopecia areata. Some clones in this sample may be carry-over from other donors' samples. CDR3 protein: CAGRRDRGPETQYF. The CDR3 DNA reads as TGTGCCGGACGCCGGGACAGGGGACCAGAGACCCAGTACTTC.